This entry lists 13 T cell receptor beta chains sequenced from one sample in a study of cytomegalovirus exposure and HLA in healthy donors. A multiplex PCR was run with 60 Vbeta primers and 13 Jbeta primers. Assay used: immunoSEQ multiplex PCR; TCRdb lists only in-frame clones, some missing. The profile covers fewer than 100,000 clones, with about 70% appearing a single time and over 0.95% taken by the ten largest. The sequenced sample consisted of PBMCs. These receptors originate from a female donor in good health and CMV-seronegative.

This sequence joins TRBV7-3 and TRBJ2-2; D may be TRBD2 (6 bases). Trimming removed 1 base at V and 15 bases at J, with 21 bases between. The germline gives CDR1 SGHTA, CDR2 FQGTGA. The CDR3 totals 15 residues. This CDR3 is CASSLNGGSPGAVFF. The CDR3, as DNA: TGTGCCAGCAGCTTAAATGGTGGTAGCCCGGGAGCGGTGTTTTTT.

CDR3 residues: CASSTGGDEKLFF. CDR3 sequence (DNA): TGTGCCAGTAGCACAGGGGGTGATGAAAAACTGTTTTTT. The chain recombines TRBV19 with TRBJ1-4; TRBD1 matches 8 bases. J lost 6 bases, V lost 6 bases, and 3 bases had no gene match. This CDR3 is built from 13 residues. Looked up from germline, CDR1 is LNHDA and CDR2 is SQIVND (reference sequence).

The J gene is TRBJ2-7, the V gene TRBV6-5, with D perhaps matching TRBD1 (5 bases). Per the germline V gene, CDR1 is MNHEY and CDR2 is SVGAGI. This CDR3 comprises 16 residues. Trimming shortened V by 0 bases and J by 3 bases, and 15 bases separated the two germline ends. The CDR3 DNA sequence: TGTGCCAGCAGTTACTCGATAGGGGATGAGTTCTACGAGCAGTACTTC. As protein: CASSYSIGDEFYEQYF.

The chain joins TRBV28 to TRBJ1-5; 7 nucleotides line up with TRBD1. The ends lost 7 bases at V and 5 bases at J; junction bases unmatched: 14. The CDR3 loop spans 16 amino acids. Germline V lookup: CDR1 MDHEN, CDR2 SYDVKM. The CDR3 loop is CASKDRSGTEYQPQHF. The CDR3 DNA follows: TGTGCCAGCAAGGATAGGTCCGGGACAGAGTATCAGCCCCAGCATTTT.

The table lists this clone with a count of one. The chain is built from TRBV7-3 and TRBJ2-1; TRBD1 matches 7 bases. Trimming cost V 5 bases and J 7 bases; bases outside gene matches: 8. The length of the CDR3 is 14 residues. CDR1 and CDR2 from the germline V gene are SGHTA and FQGTGA. This chain's CDR3 is CASSPTTGRNEQFF. CDR3 DNA sequence: TGTGCCAGCAGCCCAACGACAGGGCGGAATGAGCAGTTCTTC. Supplemented by reference TRBV7-3 and TRBJ2-1, the full variable domain reads GAGVSQTPSNKVTEKGKYVELRCDPISGHTALYWYRQSLGQGPEFLIYFQGTGAADDSGLPNDRFFAVRPEGSVSTLKIQRTERGDSAVYLCASSPTTGRNEQFFGPGTRLTVL.

The rearrangement links TRBV4-1 to TRBJ2-2; 11 bases are a match to TRBD1. Germline values: CDR1 MGHRA, CDR2 YSYEKL. The J segment lost 5 bases and the V segment lost 1 base, leaving 6 bases of the junction unmatched. There are 17 residues in the CDR3. This CDR3 reads CASSQVVGTGGTGELFF. In DNA form, the CDR3 reads TGCGCCAGCAGCCAAGTAGTTGGGACAGGGGGTACCGGGGAGCTGTTTTTT.

The CDR3 loop reads CATRLAGAVYEQYF. CDR3 nucleotide sequence: TGTGCCACCAGACTAGCGGGAGCGGTCTACGAGCAGTACTTC. The chain carries TRBV2 and TRBJ2-7; 12 bases agree with TRBD2. This CDR3 spans 14 amino acids. Germline CDR1 is SNHLY and CDR2 is FYNNEI. V lost 10 bases and J lost 3; bases outside the gene matches: 7. The whole variable domain, filled in from reference TRBV2 and TRBJ2-7, reads EPEVTQTPSHQVTQMGQEVILRCVPISNHLYFYWYRQILGQKVEFLVSFYNNEISEKSEIFDDQFSVERPDGSNFTLKIRSTKLEDSAMYFCATRLAGAVYEQYFGPGTRLTVT.

The chain combines TRBV7-9 with TRBJ2-7; 9 bases agree with TRBD1. Trimming took 5 bases from V and 7 from J; bases not matched to a gene: 9. CDR1 and CDR2 from the germline V gene are SEHNR and FQNEAQ (reference sequence). This CDR3 region has 14 residues. DNA of the CDR3: TGTGCCAGCAGCCCGGGACAGGGTGAAGGGGAGCAGTACTTC. This encodes CASSPGQGEGEQYF.

The chain carries TRBV4-1 and TRBJ1-1; D is uncertain. V was cut by 0 bases and J by 0 bases, with 8 bases left in between. CDR1 is MGHRA, CDR2 YSYEKL, per germline. The CDR3 extends over 15 amino acids. DNA for the CDR3: TGCGCCAGCAGCCAAGAGCTACAGATGAACACTGAAGCTTTCTTT. Its translation: CASSQELQMNTEAFF.

This clone was observed a single time. CDR3 in DNA: TGCAGCGTTGTTGTTAGCGGGGGACCCGGAGCCGGGGAGCTGTTTTTT. Translated: CSVVVSGGPGAGELFF. The chain joins TRBV29-1 to TRBJ2-2, with TRBD2 matching 9 bases. From germline, CDR1 is SQVTM and CDR2 ANQGSEA. The J segment lost 6 bases and the V segment lost 4 bases, leaving 12 bases of the junction unmatched. The CDR3 sequence is 16 residues long.

The chain couples TRBV12-5 to TRBJ2-5; maybe TRBD2 (6 bases). Trimming cost V 1 base and J 1 base, with 13 bases left between them. Germline V gives CDR1 LGHNT, CDR2 FRNRAP. This CDR3 is built from 16 residues. Written as DNA, the CDR3 is TGTGCTAGTGGTTTGGGGAGGGGAACCCCCCAAGAGACCCAGTACTTC. The encoded protein is CASGLGRGTPQETQYF.

V gene TRBV7-6 combines with J gene TRBJ2-1; 10 bases align to TRBD2. CDR1 and CDR2 (germline): SGHVS, FNYEAQ. This CDR3 region has 16 residues. The J segment lost 12 bases and the V segment lost 0 bases, leaving 11 bases of the junction unmatched. DNA of the CDR3: TGTGCCAGCAGCTTAGCCTCCGGGACTAGCGTTGGGTTGCAGTTCTTC. It specifies CASSLASGTSVGLQFF. Full variable domain (outside the CDR3, taken from reference TRBV7-6 and TRBJ2-1): GAGVSQSPRYKVTKRGQDVALRCDPISGHVSLYWYRQALGQGPEFLTYFNYEAQQDKSGLPNDRFSAERPEGSISTLTIQRTEQRDSAMYRCASSLASGTSVGLQFFGPGTRLTVL.

This clone was counted only a few times. This rearrangement joins TRBV5-4 to TRBJ2-7, with TRBD2 matching over 13 bases. The J segment lost 0 bases and the V segment lost 4 bases, leaving 7 bases of the junction unmatched. The CDR3 sequence is 17 residues long. CDR1 is SGHNT, CDR2 YYREEE, per germline (reference sequence). CDR3 residues: CASSRMGLAGISYEQYF. As DNA, the CDR3 is TGTGCCAGCAGCCGGATGGGACTAGCGGGGATCTCCTACGAGCAGTACTTC.